A single sample is the source of the 12 T cell receptor beta chains below, sequenced in a study of blood T cell repertoires in COVID-19. Data came from immunoSEQ multiplex PCR; TCRdb stores just in-frame clones and leaves some out. The sample holds some 400,000 clones, 85% to 90% seen once. Sequencing used PBMCs or T cells enriched from blood (not recorded which). The origin of the receptors is a man aged 25 to 40 who had recovered from COVID-19.

The chain's CDR3 is CASSLAWGSEKLFF. The CDR3 nucleotides are TGTGCCAGCAGCTTGGCCTGGGGCTCTGAAAAACTGTTTTTT. The chain links TRBV5-5 to TRBJ1-4; D might be TRBD1 (5 bases). The CDR3 is made up of 14 amino acids. Looked up from germline, CDR1 is SGHKS and CDR2 is YYEKEE (reference sequence). Trimming pared 0 bases from V and 7 bases from J, leaving 10 bases between.

The V gene is TRBV4-1, the J gene TRBJ2-3, with 7 bases lining up with TRBD2. Trimming cost V 0 bases and J 0 bases; bases outside gene matches: 6. The germline CDR1 and CDR2 sequences are MGHRA and YSYEKL. The CDR3 runs 17 residues. CDR3 DNA: TGCGCCAGCAGCCAAGATTTCCCTAGCGGAAGCACAGATACGCAGTATTTT. Translation: CASSQDFPSGSTDTQYF.

J is TRBJ2-2 and V is TRBV7-9; maybe TRBD2 (5 bases). V gave up 5 bases and J gave up 4 bases, with 17 bases separating them. Germline V gene data show CDR1 as SEHNR and CDR2 as FQNEAQ (reference sequence). The CDR3 length is 16 residues. The chain's CDR3 is CASSTGRGTLTGELFF. As DNA, the CDR3 is TGTGCCAGCAGCACGGGTCGGGGAACGCTCACCGGGGAGCTGTTTTTT.

V is TRBV29-1 and J is TRBJ1-3, with 9 nucleotides matching TRBD1. Germline V gene sequence: CDR1 SQVTM, CDR2 ANQGSEA. With V trimmed by 0 bases and J by 8 bases, 14 bases remained unmatched. The CDR3 has 17 amino acids. CDR3 DNA: TGCAGCGTTGAAGACCAGACTATGGGACAGGGCTTATACACCATATATTTT. Encoded protein: CSVEDQTMGQGLYTIYF.

The V gene is TRBV3-1 (or the pseudogene TRBV3-2), the J gene TRBJ2-2; 7 bases map to TRBD1. The CDR3 extends over 16 amino acids. Germline assignment: CDR1 LGHDT and CDR2 YNNKEL (reference sequence). The junction had 4 bases not matched to a gene; V was cut back by 0 bases and J by 3 bases. The CDR3 DNA sequence: TGTGCCAGCAGCCAAGATGACAGGGCCCACACCGGGGAGCTGTTTTTT. Encoded protein: CASSQDDRAHTGELFF.

CDR3 sequence (DNA): TGTGCCAGCAGCTTGGGGGGACCAACCACAGATACGCAGTATTTT. Its protein is CASSLGGPTTDTQYF. The genes are TRBV7-8 and TRBJ2-3, with D possibly TRBD2 on 6 matching bases. Germline CDR1 reads SGHVS; CDR2 reads FQNEAQ. This CDR3 is 15 amino acids long. The ends were cut back, 3 bases at V and 2 bases at J, with 12 bases in the middle.

The gene calls are TRBV4-1 and TRBJ2-2; tentative D call: TRBD2 (5 bases). The V gene's germline CDR1 is MGHRA and CDR2 YSYEKL. V was cut by 0 bases and J by 2 bases, with 16 bases left in between. There are 18 residues in the CDR3. CDR3 bases: TGCGCCAGCAGCCAAGACCGGACCCCGGCGGGTAACACCGGGGAGCTGTTTTTT. Translating gives CASSQDRTPAGNTGELFF.

The rearrangement joins TRBV9 to TRBJ2-2; possibly TRBD2 for D (6 bases). Per germline, CDR1 SGDLS and CDR2 YYNGEE. The germline V and J ends were trimmed by 2 bases and 3 bases, with 11 bases remaining between them. This CDR3 has 15 amino acids. As DNA, the CDR3 is TGTGCCAGCAGCGTTTCTAGCGACCACACCGGGGAGCTGTTTTTT. Its translation is CASSVSSDHTGELFF.

This chain links TRBV28 with TRBJ2-1; 8 bases are a match to TRBD1. Germline trimming cut 4 bases from V and 5 bases from J; bases unmatched to any gene: 7. In germline, CDR1 is MDHEN, CDR2 SYDVKM. The CDR3 is 15 residues long. The CDR3 spells CASSSLGQGHNEQFF. The CDR3, as DNA: TGTGCCAGCAGTTCCTTAGGACAGGGCCACAATGAGCAGTTCTTC. Variable domain in full (rest from reference TRBV28 and TRBJ2-1): DVKVTQSSRYLVKRTGEKVFLECVQDMDHENMFWYRQDPGLGLRLIYFSYDVKMKEKGDIPEGYSVSREKKERFSLILESASTNQTSMYLCASSSLGQGHNEQFFGPGTRLTVL.

The chain combines TRBV7-2 with TRBJ1-1; tentative D call: TRBD1 (6 bases). Germline V gene lookup returns CDR1 SGHTA and CDR2 FQGNSA. V lost 5 bases, J lost 1 base, and 14 bases lay in between. The length of the CDR3 is 15 residues. CDR3 DNA: TGTGCCAGCAGCCCGAAGACAGGACAGAACACTGAAGCTTTCTTT. It translates to CASSPKTGQNTEAFF.

This clone has just one count. CDR3 DNA: TGCAGCGGCCTAGGGGGGGACACTGAAGCTTTCTTT. It specifies CSGLGGDTEAFF. The genes are TRBV29-1 and TRBJ1-1, with TRBD1 as a possible D gene (6 bases). The CDR3 is 12 residues long. Germline CDR1 SQVTM, CDR2 ANQGSEA. V dropped 7 bases and J dropped 3 bases, with 12 bases sitting between them.

The CDR3 spells CASSRQADQPQHF. In DNA form, the CDR3 reads TGTGCCAGCAGCCGACAGGCTGATCAGCCCCAGCATTTT. The chain employs TRBV7-2 and TRBJ1-5; weak D call: TRBD1 (6 bases). V was shortened by 5 bases and J by 5 bases, with 10 bases between the two germline ends. Germline V gene data show CDR1 as SGHTA and CDR2 as FQGNSA. This CDR3 spans 13 amino acids.